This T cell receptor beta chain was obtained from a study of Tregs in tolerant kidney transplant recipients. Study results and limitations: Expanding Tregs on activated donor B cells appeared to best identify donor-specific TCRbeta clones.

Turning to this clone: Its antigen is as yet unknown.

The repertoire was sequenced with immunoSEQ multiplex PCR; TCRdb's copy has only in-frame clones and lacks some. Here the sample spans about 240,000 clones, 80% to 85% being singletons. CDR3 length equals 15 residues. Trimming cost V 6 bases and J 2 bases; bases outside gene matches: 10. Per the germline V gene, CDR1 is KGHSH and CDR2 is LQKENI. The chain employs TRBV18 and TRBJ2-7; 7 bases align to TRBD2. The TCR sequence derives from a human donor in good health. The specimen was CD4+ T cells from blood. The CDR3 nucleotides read TGTGCCAGCTCCTCCGGAGCTAGCGGCGCCTACGAGCAGTACTTC. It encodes CASSSGASGAYEQYF. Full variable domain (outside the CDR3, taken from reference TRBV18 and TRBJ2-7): NAGVMQNPRHLVRRRGQEARLRCSPMKGHSHVYWYRQLPEEGLKFMVYLQKENIIDESGMPKERFSAEFPKEGPSILRIQQVVRGDSAAYFCASSSGASGAYEQYFGPGTRLTVT.